This TCR beta chain emerged from a study of cytomegalovirus exposure and HLA in healthy donors. Turning to the study itself: Some 85 million unique TCRs, all from HLA-typed donors, were included in an early release of the data. Study-level points and caveats: Among the most significant clusters, several appeared linked to common viral pathogens in a later analysis.

The PCR employed 60 Vbeta primers together with 13 Jbeta primers. Generated by immunoSEQ multiplex PCR, the TCRdb table keeps only in-frame clones and is missing some. In the table there are over 120,000 clones, about 84% of which are singletons. About this clone: The antigen is not known.

The CDR3 extends over 13 amino acids. Trimming stripped 8 bases from V and 0 bases from J, with 10 bases between. The germline V gene has CDR1 SGHDN and CDR2 FVKESK. This chain joins TRBV14 and TRBJ1-1, with D hard to call. The sample was PBMCs. The clonotype was recovered from a middle-aged man in good health and CMV-seronegative. The CDR3 sequence is CASALTLNTEAFF. DNA for the CDR3: TGTGCCAGCGCGCTCACCCTGAACACTGAAGCTTTCTTT.